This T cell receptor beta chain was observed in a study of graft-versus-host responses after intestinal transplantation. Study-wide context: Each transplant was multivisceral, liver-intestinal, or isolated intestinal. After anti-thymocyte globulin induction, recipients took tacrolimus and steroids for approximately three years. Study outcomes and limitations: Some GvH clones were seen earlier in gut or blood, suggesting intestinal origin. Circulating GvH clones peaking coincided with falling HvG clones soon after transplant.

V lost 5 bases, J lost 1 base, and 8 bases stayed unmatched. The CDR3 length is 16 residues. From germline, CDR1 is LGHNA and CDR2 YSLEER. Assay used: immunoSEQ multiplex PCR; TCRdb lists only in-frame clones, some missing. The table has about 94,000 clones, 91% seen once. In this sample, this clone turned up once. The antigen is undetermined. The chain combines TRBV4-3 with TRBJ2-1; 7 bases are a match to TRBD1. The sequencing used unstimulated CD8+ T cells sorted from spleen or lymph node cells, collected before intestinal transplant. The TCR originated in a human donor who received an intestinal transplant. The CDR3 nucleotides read TGCGCCAGCAGCACCAAGGACAGGAGGTCCTACAATGAGCAGTTCTTC. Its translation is CASSTKDRRSYNEQFF.